These T cell receptor beta chains were read from a single sample in a study of blood T cell repertoires in COVID-19. Profiled with immunoSEQ multiplex PCR; TCRdb holds only in-frame clones, not every one. The sample has some 180,000 clones, 80% to 90% seen once. Material: peripheral blood. The receptors come from a human donor in a cohort sampled during active COVID-19. Each CDR3 is given with its conserved first and last residue. D genes are given only for firm matches. Some rows mark clone size as missing; the rest say once, few, many or name a class of expanded clone.

abundance	v_gene	d_gene	j_gene	CDR3aa	CDR3nt
-	TRBV19	-	TRBJ2-5	CASSIGYRLASQETQYF	TGTGCCAGTAGTATAGGATATCGGCTAGCTAGTCAAGAGACCCAGTACTTC
-	TRBV6-5	TRBD2	TRBJ2-1	CASSLSGTSYNEQFF	TGTGCCAGCAGTCTTAGCGGGACCTCCTACAATGAGCAGTTCTTC
-	TRBV7-2	TRBD1	TRBJ2-2	CASSFRTIDRGRTGELFF	TGTGCCAGCAGCTTCCGAACTATTGACAGGGGGAGAACCGGGGAGCTGTTTTTT
once	TRBV28	TRBD2	TRBJ2-7	CASSGALAGSYEQYF	TGTGCCAGCAGTGGGGCTCTAGCGGGATCCTACGAGCAGTACTTC
few	TRBV19	TRBD1	TRBJ1-5	CASSIGTGANQPQHF	TGTGCCAGTAGTATAGGGACAGGGGCCAATCAGCCCCAGCATTTT
-	TRBV19	-	TRBJ1-2	CASSTTQRGPPYGYTF	TGTGCCAGTAGTACGACGCAGCGGGGGCCGCCATATGGCTACACCTTC
-	TRBV19	TRBD1	TRBJ1-5	CASRDRDPQPQHF	TGTGCCAGTCGGGACAGGGATCCTCAGCCCCAGCATTTT
-	TRBV2	-	TRBJ1-1	CASSGSGLAFF	TGTGCCAGCAGTGGGAGCGGATTAGCTTTCTTT
-	TRBV29-1	-	TRBJ2-2	CSVEGPQGDTGELFF	TGCAGCGTTGAAGGTCCTCAAGGGGACACCGGGGAGCTGTTTTTT
-	TRBV7-2	TRBD2	TRBJ2-2	CASSLEAGAAGELFF	TGTGCCAGCAGCTTAGAGGCGGGAGCTGCCGGGGAGCTGTTTTTT
-	TRBV19	-	TRBJ1-5	CASSNGTRSRNQPQHF	TGTGCCAGTAGTAACGGGACAAGGAGCCGAAATCAGCCCCAGCATTTT
few	TRBV19	-	TRBJ1-1	CASSMRRGVNTEAFF	TGTGCCAGTAGTATGCGCAGGGGCGTGAACACTGAAGCTTTCTTT
-	TRBV13	-	TRBJ2-7	CASREGGGFYEQYF	TGTGCCAGCAGGGAAGGAGGGGGCTTCTACGAGCAGTACTTC
-	TRBV6-6	TRBD2	TRBJ2-3	CASSKPREDADTQYF	TGTGCCAGCAGTAAACCTCGGGAGGACGCAGATACGCAGTATTTT
-	TRBV7-2	TRBD1	TRBJ1-2	CASSLDRGVGYTF	TGTGCCAGCAGCTTAGACAGGGGGGTCGGCTACACCTTC
-	TRBV7-2	TRBD2	TRBJ2-7	CASSLGLAGEQYF	TGTGCCAGCAGCTTGGGACTAGCGGGGGAGCAGTACTTC
-	TRBV3-1/TRBV3-2	-	TRBJ1-1	CASSRGLDTNTEAFF	TGTGCCAGCAGCCGGGGACTGGATACGAACACTGAAGCTTTCTTT
-	TRBV4-1	TRBD1	TRBJ2-1	CASSQDLTGGDEQFF	TGCGCCAGCAGCCAAGATCTTACAGGGGGCGATGAGCAGTTCTTC
-	TRBV6-6	TRBD1	TRBJ1-1	CASSQGGTGVSGTEAFF	TGTGCCAGCAGTCAGGGGGGGACAGGGGTGTCGGGCACTGAAGCTTTCTTT
-	TRBV3-1/TRBV3-2	TRBD1	TRBJ2-7	CASSQDTGGINEQYF	TGTGCCAGCAGCCAAGATACAGGGGGCATCAACGAGCAGTACTTC
-	TRBV18	-	TRBJ2-5	CASSSISTRGAETQYF	TGTGCCAGCTCATCCATATCCACCAGGGGGGCAGAGACCCAGTACTTC
-	TRBV28	TRBD2	TRBJ2-7	CASSPPAGGLFEQYF	TGTGCCAGCAGCCCCCCCGCGGGGGGCCTTTTCGAGCAGTACTTC
-	TRBV5-8	-	TRBJ1-5	CASSLVRGAFNQPQHF	TGTGCCAGCAGCTTGGTACGGGGGGCATTCAATCAGCCCCAGCATTTT
-	TRBV7-9	TRBD1	TRBJ2-1	CASSLRGTGTEGGNEQFF	TGTGCCAGCAGCTTACGTGGGACAGGGACAGAGGGGGGCAATGAGCAGTTCTTC
few	TRBV29-1	-	TRBJ1-5	CSVGQGINQPQHF	TGCAGCGTTGGGCAGGGAATCAATCAGCCCCAGCATTTT
once	TRBV7-2	TRBD2	TRBJ2-3	CASSLLAGSGGFVSQYF	TGTGCCAGCAGCTTGCTAGCGGGTTCCGGGGGGTTTGTCTCGCAGTATTTT
few	TRBV11-2	-	TRBJ2-1	CASSPLNALGEQFF	TGTGCCAGCAGCCCCCTTAATGCCCTAGGTGAGCAGTTCTTC
once	TRBV5-6	TRBD2	TRBJ2-5	CASSRLAGGTQYF	TGTGCCAGCAGCCGACTAGCGGGAGGGACCCAGTACTTC
-	TRBV30	TRBD2	TRBJ2-1	CAWSEAGGPYNEQFF	TGTGCCTGGAGCGAAGCGGGAGGGCCTTACAATGAGCAGTTCTTC
-	TRBV7-9	TRBD1	TRBJ1-4	CASSLARGTGGEKLFF	TGTGCCAGCAGCTTAGCACGGGGGACAGGGGGTGAAAAACTGTTTTTT
-	TRBV7-9	-	TRBJ2-1	CASSSSLGLNEQFF	TGTGCCAGCAGCTCCTCCCTGGGACTCAATGAGCAGTTCTTC
-	TRBV28	-	TRBJ1-5	CASSFPYRNSNQPQHF	TGTGCCAGCAGTTTTCCTTACAGGAATAGCAATCAGCCCCAGCATTTT
-	TRBV19	TRBD1	TRBJ1-5	CASSIVRTGGAPGNQPQHF	TGTGCCAGTAGTATAGTGCGGACAGGGGGCGCCCCCGGCAATCAGCCCCAGCATTTT
once	TRBV7-9	TRBD1	TRBJ1-5	CASGQGNQPQHF	TGTGCCAGTGGACAGGGCAATCAGCCCCAGCATTTT
-	TRBV5-6	TRBD2	TRBJ2-5	CASSGGLAVETQYF	TGTGCCAGCAGCGGAGGACTAGCGGTAGAGACCCAGTACTTC
few	TRBV2	TRBD1	TRBJ2-1	CARDRGWDNEQFF	TGTGCCAGAGACAGGGGCTGGGACAATGAGCAGTTCTTC
-	TRBV7-2	-	TRBJ2-3	CASSYDRNPDTQYF	TGTGCCAGCAGCTACGACAGAAACCCAGATACGCAGTATTTT
-	TRBV5-5	-	TRBJ2-2	CASSQGGRGKAGELFF	TGTGCCAGCAGCCAGGGAGGCAGGGGGAAGGCCGGGGAGCTGTTTTTT
-	TRBV7-8	TRBD1	TRBJ2-7	CASSKQIGQGAGEQYF	TGTGCCAGCAGCAAACAAATTGGACAGGGGGCCGGCGAGCAGTACTTC
-	TRBV13	-	TRBJ2-7	CASSLGGQSYEQYF	TGTGCCAGCAGCTTAGGGGGCCAGTCCTACGAGCAGTACTTC